The rows below give T cell receptor beta chains drawn from one sample of a study of blood T cell repertoires in COVID-19. Generated by immunoSEQ multiplex PCR, the TCRdb table keeps only in-frame clones and is missing some. The sample lists approximately 300,000 clones, approximately 91% occurring once. Sequencing used PBMCs or T cells enriched from blood (not recorded which). The receptor source for this set is a man aged 55 to 69 who had recovered from COVID-19. Each CDR3 is given with its conserved first and last residue. Clone size, where shown, is once, few, many, or a class for clones that have expanded.

j_gene | len | abundance | v_gene | CDR3aa
TRBJ2-7 | 18 | once | TRBV11-2 | CASSLLLSAGGSSYEQYF
TRBJ2-1 | 15 | few | TRBV19 | CASAGQAGAYNEQFF
TRBJ1-5 | 15 | . | TRBV6-2/TRBV6-3 | CASSYGVLLNQPQHF
TRBJ1-1 | 14 | . | TRBV6-5 | CASKPQGAGTEAFF
TRBJ2-5 | 14 | . | TRBV24-1 | CATSEAGGMETQYF
TRBJ1-6 | 13 | . | TRBV14 | CASSQSYNSPLHF
TRBJ1-5 | 17 | . | TRBV10-3 | CAISENRGVMGNQPQHF
TRBJ2-1 | 13 | . | TRBV11-3 | CASSLDPSGEQFF
TRBJ2-2 | 18 | . | TRBV3-1/TRBV3-2 | CASSQDLGYLAGTGELFF
TRBJ2-3 | 13 | . | TRBV18 | CATSGSSTDTQYF
TRBJ2-7 | 12 | . | TRBV3-1/TRBV3-2 | CASSLSGLEQYF
TRBJ1-2 | 13 | . | TRBV29-1 | CSVEGPGQYGYTF
TRBJ2-1 | 13 | . | TRBV4-2 | CASSQDRERTKFF